These 12 T cell receptor beta chains share one sample of origin, sequenced in a study of T cells in Graves' hyperthyroidism and ophthalmopathy. RNA transcripts yielded amplified TCR beta CDR3 regions. HTBI primers drove first-round RT-PCR of the TCR CDR3. One entry per CDR3 protein results from TCRdb running MiXCR on the multiplex PCR reads. This sample has roughly 500,000 distinct CDR3 sequences, with more than 15% found just once. The sequencing sample was made of blood. Receptors were obtained from a woman aged 25 to 39 with Graves' ophthalmopathy.

This clonotype appeared a few times. This sequence joins TRBV7-9 and TRBJ2-7; no clear D. V dropped 4 bases and J dropped 0 bases, with 13 bases sitting between them. Germline V CDR1 and CDR2: SEHNR, FQNEAQ (reference sequence). The CDR3 is 15 residues long. CDR3 amino acids: CASSSILGYSYEQYF. CDR3 nucleotide sequence: TGTGCCAGCAGCTCCATTCTAGGATACTCCTACGAGCAGTACTTC. Filled out from reference TRBV7-9 and TRBJ2-7, the complete variable domain reads DTGVSQNPRHKITKRGQNVTFRCDPISEHNRLYWYRQTLGQGPEFLTYFQNEAQLEKSRLLSDRFSAERPKGSFSTLEIQRTEQGDSAMYLCASSSILGYSYEQYFGPGTRLTVT.

This chain links TRBV20-1 with TRBJ2-1, with 7 positions matching TRBD2. The CDR3 is 15 residues long. Looked up from germline, CDR1 is DFQATT and CDR2 is SNEGSKA (reference sequence). Trimming cost V 6 bases and J 7 bases; bases outside gene matches: 15. The CDR3 coding sequence is TGCAGTGCCCAGCCCCTGGAAGCGGGACTTAATGAGCAGTTCTTC. It translates to CSAQPLEAGLNEQFF.

This clonotype was picked up one time. The chain employs TRBV15 and TRBJ2-1; 7 nucleotides match TRBD1. The germline gives CDR1 LNHNV, CDR2 YYDKDF (reference sequence). Unmatched junction bases numbered 11, after V lost 5 bases and J lost 7 bases. This CDR3 has 15 residues. CDR3 DNA: TGTGCCACCAGCTTCCCCTCGACAGGGCAAAATGAGCAGTTCTTC. Residues: CATSFPSTGQNEQFF.

At least ten counts were recorded for this clonotype. The rearrangement links TRBV3-1 to TRBJ2-1; 9 nucleotides align to TRBD2. Germline V CDR1 and CDR2: LGHDT, YNNKEL (reference sequence). The V segment lost 4 bases and the J segment 4 bases; nucleotides outside the gene matches: 5. The CDR3 runs 15 residues. As DNA, the CDR3 is TGTGCCAGCAGCCCGATGACTAGCGGTTACAATGAGCAGTTCTTC. Translation gives CASSPMTSGYNEQFF.

The chain has TRBV4-2 and TRBJ2-4, with D possibly being TRBD1 (5 bases). The CDR3 extends over 16 amino acids. V gave up 2 bases and J gave up 0 bases, with 11 bases separating them. Germline values: CDR1 LGHNA, CDR2 YNFKEQ. This chain's CDR3 is CASSQPDRSAKNIQYF. The CDR3 DNA sequence: TGTGCCAGCAGCCAACCTGACAGATCAGCCAAAAACATTCAGTACTTC.

With respect to this clonotype: A much larger clonotype is one base distant, so this may be a read error. The chain couples TRBV11-2 to TRBJ1-1, with 7 nucleotides matching TRBD1. Trimming removed 4 bases from V and 11 bases from J; junction bases left unmatched: 7. The CDR3 is 12 residues long. Germline CDR1 SGHAT, CDR2 FQNNGV. The CDR3 region has the DNA TGTGCCAGCAGCTCAGGGGGGGTTAGCGCTTTCTTT. This codes for CASSSGGVSAFF.

This clonotype was observed at least ten times. J is TRBJ2-7 and V is TRBV20-1; D is possibly TRBD1 (5 bases). Trimming took off 0 bases at V and 4 bases at J, with 19 bases between the two ends. Germline loops: CDR1 DFQATT, CDR2 SNEGSKA (reference sequence). The CDR3 is made up of 16 amino acids. The CDR3 sequence is CSARDRVDSYLYEQYF. The CDR3 DNA follows: TGCAGTGCTAGAGATAGGGTAGACAGTTATCTGTACGAGCAGTACTTC.

In regard to this clonotype: A much larger clone sits a single nucleotide away, making a read error possible. The chain couples TRBV5-1 to TRBJ2-1; D is unresolved. Germline V gives CDR1 SGHRS, CDR2 YFSETQ. The ends were cut back, 0 bases at V and 5 bases at J, with 12 bases in the middle. The CDR3 extends over 15 amino acids. This CDR3 reads CASSLAVGQNNEQFF. CDR3 in DNA: TGCGCCAGCAGCTTGGCAGTGGGCCAAAACAATGAGCAGTTCTTC.

On this clonotype: A much more abundant neighbour one base away suggests this may be a read error. The chain recombines TRBV20-1 with TRBJ2-1; no clear D. The V and J ends lost 7 bases and 7 bases respectively, with 14 bases between them. CDR3 length: 12 residues. Looked up from germline, CDR1 is DFQATT and CDR2 is SNEGSKA (reference sequence). CDR3 nucleotides: TGCAGTGTTAGTCGGGCCGCGAATGAGCAGTTCTTC. Its protein product is CSVSRAANEQFF.

This clonotype is a singleton in its sample. The V gene is TRBV9, the J gene TRBJ1-2; 7 positions agree with TRBD1. The germline CDR1 and CDR2 sequences are SGDLS and YYNGEE. There are 16 residues in the CDR3. With 5 bases clipped from V and 4 bases from J, the junction kept 14 bases outside the gene matches. In DNA form, the CDR3 reads TGTGCCAGCAGACGAACCGACAGGGTAAGGGGCTATGGCTACACCTTC. Translated, it gives CASRRTDRVRGYGYTF.

The chain links TRBV28 to TRBJ1-6; D not resolved. This CDR3 comprises 13 residues. The V gene's germline CDR1 is MDHEN and CDR2 SYDVKM. Trimming pared 4 bases from V and 7 bases from J, leaving 8 bases between. The DNA for the CDR3 is TGTGCCAGCAGTTCTGTGGGGAATTCACCCCTCCACTTT. It specifies CASSSVGNSPLHF.

This clonotype was recorded at least ten times. The rearrangement joins TRBV7-9 to TRBJ1-5; the D is unclear. CDR3 length: 13 amino acids. Germline lookup yields CDR1 SEHNR and CDR2 FQNEAQ (reference sequence). Between the trimmed V and J ends, which lost 1 base and 5 bases, there was a span of 6 bases. The CDR3: CASSLGRDQPQHF. DNA for the CDR3: TGTGCCAGCAGCTTAGGGAGGGATCAGCCCCAGCATTTT. The full variable domain, in which reference TRBV7-9 and TRBJ1-5 provide the parts outside the CDR3, is DTGVSQNPRHKITKRGQNVTFRCDPISEHNRLYWYRQTLGQGPEFLTYFQNEAQLEKSRLLSDRFSAERPKGSFSTLEIQRTEQGDSAMYLCASSLGRDQPQHFGDGTRLSIL.